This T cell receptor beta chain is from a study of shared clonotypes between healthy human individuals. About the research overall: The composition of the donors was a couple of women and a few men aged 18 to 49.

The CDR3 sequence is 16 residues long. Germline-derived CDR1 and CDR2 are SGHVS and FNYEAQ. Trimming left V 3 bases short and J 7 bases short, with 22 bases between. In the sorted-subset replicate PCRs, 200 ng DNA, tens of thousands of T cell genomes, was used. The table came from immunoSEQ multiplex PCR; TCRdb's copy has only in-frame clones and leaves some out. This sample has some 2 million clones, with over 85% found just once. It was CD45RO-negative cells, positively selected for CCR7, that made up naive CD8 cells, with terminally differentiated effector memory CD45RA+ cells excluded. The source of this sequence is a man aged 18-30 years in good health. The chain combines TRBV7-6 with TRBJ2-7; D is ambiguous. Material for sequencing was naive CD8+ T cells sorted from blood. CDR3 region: CASSLGPSAGLNEQYF. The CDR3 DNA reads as TGTGCCAGCAGCTTGGGCCCGTCAGCTGGGTTGAATGAGCAGTACTTC.